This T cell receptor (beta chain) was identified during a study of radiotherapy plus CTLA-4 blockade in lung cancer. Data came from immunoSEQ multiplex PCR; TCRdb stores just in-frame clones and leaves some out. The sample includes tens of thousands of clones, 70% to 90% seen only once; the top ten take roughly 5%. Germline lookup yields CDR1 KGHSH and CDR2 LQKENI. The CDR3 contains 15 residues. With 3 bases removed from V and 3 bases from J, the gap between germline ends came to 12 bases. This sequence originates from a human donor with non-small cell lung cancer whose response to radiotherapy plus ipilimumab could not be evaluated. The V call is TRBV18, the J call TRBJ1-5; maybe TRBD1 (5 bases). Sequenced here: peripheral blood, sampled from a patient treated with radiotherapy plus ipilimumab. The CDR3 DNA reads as TGTGCCAGCTCACCGCGGCCAGGGATCAATCAGCCCCAGCATTTT. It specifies CASSPRPGINQPQHF. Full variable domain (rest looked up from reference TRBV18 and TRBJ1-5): NAGVMQNPRHLVRRRGQEARLRCSPMKGHSHVYWYRQLPEEGLKFMVYLQKENIIDESGMPKERFSAEFPKEGPSILRIQQVVRGDSAAYFCASSPRPGINQPQHFGDGTRLSIL.